The 22 T cell receptor beta chains below all came from one sample that was sequenced in a study of T cells after yellow fever vaccination. TCRdb re-derived calls from the 5' RACE reads in MiXCR, one entry per CDR3 protein. This table holds 300,000 to 450,000 distinct CDR3 sequences, under 7.5% found once. The sequencing here drew on PBMCs, taken 5 days after the yellow fever booster vaccination. The receptors here all came from a man younger than 40 who received the YFV17D yellow fever vaccine.

In its sample, this clonotype was seen many times. This is likely a read error, given that the CDR3 carries no conserved phenylalanine or tryptophan at its end. The DNA is left out, because the CDR3 cannot be placed on it with certainty; the CDR3 is given as TCRdb lists it. The V call is TRBV29-1, the J call TRBJ2-5; the table assigns TRBD1, which was not confirmed against the DNA. Germline V gives CDR1 SQVTM, CDR2 ANQGSEA. The CDR3 length equals 8 residues, ends included. The CDR3 loop reads CSVEAGGI.

This clonotype was counted between two and nine times. Here the CDR3 reads CASSFLQGHKTNTGELFF. CDR3 DNA: TGTGCCAGCAGCTTCTTGCAAGGGCACAAAACTAACACCGGGGAGCTGTTTTTT. The chain links TRBV11-1 to TRBJ2-2, with D unclear. CDR3 length: 18 amino acids. Trimming cost V 3 bases and J 2 bases, with 19 bases left between them. The germline V gene encodes CDR1 SGHAT and CDR2 FQDESV (reference sequence).

This clonotype was picked up many times. CDR3 region: CASSPPVGQANSDTQYF. CDR3 sequence (DNA): TGTGCCAGCTCACCACCCGTGGGACAGGCAAATTCAGATACGCAGTATTTT. The chain employs TRBV18 and TRBJ2-3; 8 bases agree with TRBD1. The CDR3 has 17 residues. The germline gives CDR1 KGHSH, CDR2 LQKENI. V dropped 0 bases and J dropped 4; count of bases not matched to a gene: 9.

This clonotype came up a few times. The chain joins TRBV3-1 to TRBJ2-7; TRBD1 is a possible D gene (5 bases). V lost 4 bases to trimming and J lost 7 bases, with 14 bases between them. The CDR3 sequence is 13 residues long. Germline V gives CDR1 LGHDT, CDR2 YNNKEL (reference sequence). The CDR3 loop is CASSRALGAEQYF. Here the CDR3 DNA reads TGTGCCAGCAGCCGCGCCCTAGGGGCGGAGCAGTACTTC.

The chain links TRBV30 to TRBJ2-7, with D possibly TRBD2 on 5 matching bases. The CDR3 is made up of 12 amino acids. Trimming took 4 bases from V and 4 from J, leaving 11 bases between them. CDR1 is GTSNPN, CDR2 SVGIG, per germline (reference sequence). CDR3 loop: CAWKREGYEQYF. The CDR3 coding sequence is TGTGCCTGGAAACGTGAGGGTTACGAGCAGTACTTC.

This clonotype was seen ten or more times. CDR3 sequence reads: CSVALRGEGDTQYF. CDR3 nucleotide sequence: TGCAGCGTCGCGCTAAGGGGCGAGGGAGATACGCAGTATTTT. The chain has TRBV29-1 and TRBJ2-3; D may match TRBD1 or TRBD2 (5 bases each). The CDR3 covers 14 residues. Germline CDR1 SQVTM, CDR2 ANQGSEA. The V gene lost 6 bases and the J gene lost 5 bases, with 18 bases spanning the gap.

This clonotype was counted between two and nine times. The gene calls are TRBV20-1 and TRBJ2-5; D ambiguous. Germline CDR1 DFQATT, CDR2 SNEGSKA (reference sequence). V was trimmed by 1 base and J by 5 bases, leaving 11 bases between them. The CDR3 spans 13 residues. CDR3 DNA sequence: TGCAGTGCTAGAGTCCCCGCCGGGGAGACCCAGTACTTC. Translation: CSARVPAGETQYF.

Ten or more counts support this clonotype. This rearrangement joins TRBV7-9 to TRBJ2-3; 7 positions agree with TRBD2. Germline CDR1 is SEHNR and CDR2 is FQNEAQ (reference sequence). V was pared by 5 bases and J by 2 bases, with 4 bases of the junction left unmatched. The CDR3 length is 14 residues. Here the CDR3 reads CASSKGTTTDTQYF. CDR3 sequence (DNA): TGTGCCAGCAGCAAAGGGACTACCACAGATACGCAGTATTTT.

This clonotype was seen only a few times. V and J are TRBV7-2 and TRBJ2-3; D gene uncertain. This CDR3 has 17 amino acids. Germline CDR1 and CDR2: SGHTA and FQGNSA. V lost 2 bases, J lost 2 bases, and 17 bases lay in between. CDR3: CASSLSHRTLYTDTQYF. CDR3 DNA sequence: TGTGCCAGCAGCTTATCGCACAGAACCCTTTACACAGATACGCAGTATTTT.

This chain links TRBV6-5 with TRBJ2-1; D uncertain. The CDR3 has 13 residues. The V and J ends lost 0 bases and 10 bases respectively, with 10 bases between them. Germline V lookup: CDR1 MNHEY, CDR2 SVGAGI. CDR3 nucleotide sequence: TGTGCCAGCAGTTACTCAAGGACGAGCGAGCAGTTCTTC. Its translation: CASSYSRTSEQFF.

In its sample, this clonotype was seen a few times. This chain uses TRBV7-2 with TRBJ2-5; D is unresolved. The germline V gene has CDR1 SGHTA and CDR2 FQGNSA. Trimming left V 1 base short and J 7 bases short, with 13 bases between. CDR3 size: 14 residues. CDR3 loop: CASSLEVNLGTQYF. The CDR3 nucleotides are TGTGCCAGCAGCTTAGAAGTTAATTTAGGGACCCAGTACTTC.

V gene TRBV6-1 combines with J gene TRBJ1-5; 9 nucleotides match TRBD1. With V trimmed by 6 bases and J by 6 bases, 6 bases remained unmatched. The CDR3 extends over 14 amino acids. The germline CDR1 and CDR2 sequences are MNHNS and SASEGT. The CDR3 sequence: CASRSGTGTQPQHF. CDR3 in DNA: TGTGCCAGCAGGTCCGGGACAGGGACTCAGCCCCAGCATTTT.

Many counts were recorded for this clonotype. This chain joins TRBV12-5 and TRBJ2-2; D is unclear. CDR1 is LGHNT, CDR2 FRNRAP, per germline. The CDR3 runs to 14 residues. The V gene lost 7 bases and the J gene lost 5 bases, with 14 bases spanning the gap. The CDR3, as DNA: TGTGCTAGTGCCACGGGCAGAAGTACCGGGGAGCTGTTTTTT. Translation: CASATGRSTGELFF. Using reference TRBV12-5 and TRBJ2-2 for the parts outside the CDR3, the full variable domain is DARVTQTPRHKVTEMGQEVTMRCQPILGHNTVFWYRQTMMQGLELLAYFRNRAPLDDSGMPKDRFSAEMPDATLATLKIQPSEPRDSAVYFCASATGRSTGELFFGEGSRLTVL.

This CDR3 reads CSVEEAGQFTPYGYTF. In DNA form, the CDR3 reads TGCAGCGTTGAAGAGGCGGGACAGTTCACCCCCTATGGCTACACCTTC. This chain connects TRBV29-1 to TRBJ1-2; 7 bases are a match to TRBD1. Per germline, CDR1 SQVTM and CDR2 ANQGSEA. Trimming cost V 0 bases and J 4 bases; bases outside gene matches: 11. The CDR3 runs to 16 residues.

This clonotype was detected ten times or more. This rearrangement joins TRBV9 to TRBJ2-7; 8 nucleotides match TRBD2. V dropped 0 bases and J dropped 2; count of bases not matched to a gene: 4. Germline assignment: CDR1 SGDLS and CDR2 YYNGEE. The length of the CDR3 is 15 residues. Here the CDR3 reads CASSVASGRTYEQYF. The CDR3 DNA sequence: TGTGCCAGCAGCGTAGCTAGCGGGCGTACCTACGAGCAGTACTTC.

The sample holds many counts of this clonotype. The CDR3 coding sequence is TGTGCCAGCAGCGGAACGACAGGTAGTCCTTTTGGGGATGAGCAGTTCTTC. This encodes CASSGTTGSPFGDEQFF. This chain links TRBV5-6 with TRBJ2-1, with D perhaps TRBD1 (6 bases). V was trimmed by 4 bases and J by 8 bases, leaving 25 bases between them. CDR1 and CDR2 (germline): SGHDT, YYEEEE. The CDR3 covers 17 residues.

This clonotype was observed at least ten times. This chain joins TRBV12-3 or TRBV12-4 and TRBJ2-7; TRBD1 aligns across 8 bases. The CDR3 is 16 amino acids. The ends lost 3 bases at V and 7 bases at J; junction bases unmatched: 14. CDR3 in amino acids: CASSFEGTGDEIEQYF. For the CDR3, the DNA is TGTGCCAGCAGTTTTGAGGGGACAGGCGATGAAATAGAGCAGTACTTC.

The table lists this clonotype with a few counts. This chain connects TRBV6-2 or TRBV6-3 to TRBJ2-1, with D possibly being TRBD2 (6 bases). V lost 2 bases and J 4 bases, leaving 15 bases between the germline ends. The germline CDR1 and CDR2 sequences are MNHEY and SVGEGT. This CDR3 has 16 residues. CDR3 sequence (DNA): TGTGCCAGCAGTTACCGGGGACTCGCTACATACAATGAGCAGTTCTTC. Protein: CASSYRGLATYNEQFF.

There are many counts of this clonotype. The chain is built from TRBV7-9 and TRBJ2-1, with 12 bases fitting TRBD2. Germline CDR1 is SEHNR and CDR2 is FQNEAQ (reference sequence). J gave up 13 bases and V 1 base, and 2 bases lay outside the gene matches. The length of the CDR3 is 13 residues. DNA for the CDR3: TGTGCCAGCAGCTTAGGGACTAGCGGGAATCAGTTCTTC. The encoded protein is CASSLGTSGNQFF.

Many counts were recorded for this clonotype. The chain has TRBV7-6 and TRBJ2-1; D unclear. Trimming removed 5 bases from V and 9 bases from J, with 11 bases in between. CDR1 is SGHVS and CDR2 is FNYEAQ in the germline V gene. This CDR3 has 12 residues. As DNA, the CDR3 is TGTGCCAGCAGCCCTGGGGTGGGTGAGCAGTTCTTC. It specifies CASSPGVGEQFF.

This clonotype was observed a handful of times. The rearrangement joins TRBV11-2 to TRBJ1-3; tentatively, D is TRBD1 (5 bases). This CDR3 spans 15 amino acids. Trimming cost V 5 bases and J 2 bases, with 13 bases left between them. The V gene's germline CDR1 is SGHAT and CDR2 FQNNGV. CDR3 loop: CASSQDRNPGNTIYF. CDR3 in DNA: TGTGCCAGCAGCCAAGACAGAAACCCTGGAAACACCATATATTTT.

The sample holds a few counts of this clonotype. V usage is TRBV6-2 or TRBV6-3 and J usage is TRBJ2-4; TRBD1 agrees at 12 bases. Germline V gives CDR1 MNHEY, CDR2 SVGEGT. V gave up 0 bases and J gave up 0 bases; unmatched junction bases: 9. The CDR3 loop spans 20 amino acids. CDR3 sequence (DNA): TGTGCCAGCAGTTACTCGGGACAGGGGGCGCGACAACCAGCCAAAAACATTCAGTACTTC. This gives the protein CASSYSGQGARQPAKNIQYF.